The clone carrying this T cell receptor (beta chain) was observed a few times. Antigen unknown. MiXCR, applied by TCRdb to the RT-PCR reads, yields one record per CDR3 protein. This table has around 480,000 distinct CDR3 sequences, approximately 15% appearing once. The sample originates from a study of response to subunit inactivated influenza vaccine. This CDR3 spans 17 amino acids. Germline V gene lookup returns CDR1 MNHEY and CDR2 SVGAGI. Between the trimmed V and J ends, which lost 5 bases and 0 bases, there was a span of 19 bases. Overall study results and limits: It was suggested by the authors that few new T cells are recruited by each seasonal influenza vaccination.

The source was CD4+ T cells sorted from PBMCs, collected approximately 25 months after vaccination. The rearrangement links TRBV6-5 to TRBJ1-1, with TRBD1 as a possible D gene (6 bases). The receptor comes from a man aged 45-69 years who received an inactivated influenza vaccine. The CDR3: CASSPSGATFVNTEAFF. The CDR3 DNA follows: TGTGCCAGCAGTCCCTCGGGGGCCACCTTTGTGAACACTGAAGCTTTCTTT.